A selection of T cell receptor beta chains follows, all from one sample in a study of T cell changes during pregnancy in multiple sclerosis. Measured with immunoSEQ multiplex PCR; TCRdb has only the in-frame clones, and not every one. The repertoire includes approximately 20,000 clones, about 90% of them detected once, and about 8.4% sits in the top ten. The starting material was CD8+ T cells from peripheral blood mononuclear cells, obtained after pregnancy. The source of these receptors is a female donor with multiple sclerosis, enrolled in a pregnancy study. Both conserved end residues are part of each CDR3.

TRBV19 CASRGTGVTEAFF
TRBV6-6 CASSYAPGQLGFF
TRBV7-3 CASRLTGGITEAFF
TRBV9 CASSVDGSTEAFF
TRBV29-1 CSVVKSNTGELFF
TRBV23-1 CASSRYGGAYGYTF
TRBV30 CAWSPGTEAFF
TRBV4-3 CASSHRTDYNSPLHF
TRBV6-4 CASSDDRGGSGANVLTF
TRBV19 CASSISFRAYNEQFF
TRBV13 CASSPPSDNEQFF
TRBV9 CASSVAPPNEQFF
TRBV5-6 CASSLGLAVTGELFF
TRBV5-6 CASSPRLAGSNEQFF
TRBV30 CAWSAPRGYQPQHF
TRBV29-1 CSVEDLGSYGYTF
TRBV5-4 CASSFPGLAGGPPSDTQYF
TRBV10-2 CASSEYFPHEQYF
TRBV27 CASSVLGEGSYNEQFF
TRBV6-5 CASSYSITSGTYEQYF
TRBV5-1 CASSFGTSGYNEQFF
TRBV5-4 CASSLGAGMNTEAFF
TRBV11-2 CASSFGTGIYEQYF
TRBV5-1 CASSPFSGNTIYF
TRBV27 CASSSGEYLAKNIQYF
TRBV11-2 CASSLVAGGSYEQYF
TRBV28 CASSWDRDNTGELFF